One and the same sample provided the 2 T cell receptor beta chains below, sequenced in a study of blood T cell repertoires in COVID-19. The protocol was immunoSEQ multiplex PCR, while the TCRdb copy is restricted to in-frame clones and leaves out a portion. The sample lists approximately 100,000 clones, approximately 70% occurring once. Sample: peripheral blood. Every receptor here comes from a man older than 75 with acute or convalescent COVID-19.

The chain combines TRBV28 with TRBJ2-5; D possibly corresponds to TRBD1 (7 bases). This CDR3 is 14 amino acids long. Germline V gene lookup returns CDR1 MDHEN and CDR2 SYDVKM. Trimming removed 6 bases from V and 5 bases from J, with 16 bases in between. CDR3 amino acids: CASRSGGGFETQYF. The CDR3 DNA sequence: TGTGCCAGCAGGTCTGGAGGGGGCTTTGAGACCCAGTACTTC.

The V and J genes are TRBV28 and TRBJ2-3, with 7 bases aligning to TRBD1. The CDR3 sequence is 15 residues long. Germline-derived CDR1 and CDR2 are MDHEN and SYDVKM. Trimming cost V 2 bases and J 0 bases; bases outside gene matches: 2. The CDR3, as DNA: TGTGCCAGCAGTTTAGGGACAGCAAGCACAGATACGCAGTATTTT. Its protein is CASSLGTASTDTQYF.